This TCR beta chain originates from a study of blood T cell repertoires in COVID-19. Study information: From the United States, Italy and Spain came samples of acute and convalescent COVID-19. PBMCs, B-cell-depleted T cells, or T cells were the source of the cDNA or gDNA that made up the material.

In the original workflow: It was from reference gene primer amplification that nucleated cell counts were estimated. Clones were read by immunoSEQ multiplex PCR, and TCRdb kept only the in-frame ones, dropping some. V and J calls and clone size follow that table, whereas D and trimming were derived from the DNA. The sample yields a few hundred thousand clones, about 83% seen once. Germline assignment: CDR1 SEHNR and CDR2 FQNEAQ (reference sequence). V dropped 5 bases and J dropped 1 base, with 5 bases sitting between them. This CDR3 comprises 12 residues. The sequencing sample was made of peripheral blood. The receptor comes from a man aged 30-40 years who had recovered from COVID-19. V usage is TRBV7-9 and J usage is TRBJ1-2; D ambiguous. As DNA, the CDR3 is TGTGCCAGCAGCCCCCATAACTATGGCTACACCTTC. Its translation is CASSPHNYGYTF.